The clone carrying this T cell receptor beta chain was detected a few times. Its antigen is not known. TCRdb reprocessed the reads via MiXCR and lists one record per CDR3 protein. This sample has 550,000 to 850,000 distinct CDR3 sequences, with around a third found just once. The ends lost 5 bases at V and 0 bases at J; junction bases unmatched: 7. The CDR3 length is 16 residues. The germline CDR1 and CDR2 sequences are SGHTA and FQGNSA. The data derive from a study of T cell repertoires in cytomegalovirus infection. Study-wide context: Well-studied HLA-B-restricted epitopes and recently identified HLA-C-restricted epitopes of CMV were both used in the study. TCR beta signatures that were public indicated CMV infection and matching HLA type. Findings and caveats of the study: Carriers of CMV plus the relevant HLA were identified by cumulative public TCR beta family frequency. In two of eight donors, the top clonotype was HLA-C-restricted CMV-specific.

The material was cultured PBMCs, obtained from culture after CMV antigen stimulation. The receptor's source is a human donor in good health (CMV status not recorded). Some clones in this sample may be carry-over from other donors' samples. This rearrangement joins TRBV7-2 to TRBJ1-1, with TRBD1 matching over 9 bases. The CDR3 protein is CASSLGQGLLNTEAFF. In DNA, the CDR3 is TGTGCCAGCAGCCTAGGACAGGGGTTATTGAACACTGAAGCTTTCTTT.